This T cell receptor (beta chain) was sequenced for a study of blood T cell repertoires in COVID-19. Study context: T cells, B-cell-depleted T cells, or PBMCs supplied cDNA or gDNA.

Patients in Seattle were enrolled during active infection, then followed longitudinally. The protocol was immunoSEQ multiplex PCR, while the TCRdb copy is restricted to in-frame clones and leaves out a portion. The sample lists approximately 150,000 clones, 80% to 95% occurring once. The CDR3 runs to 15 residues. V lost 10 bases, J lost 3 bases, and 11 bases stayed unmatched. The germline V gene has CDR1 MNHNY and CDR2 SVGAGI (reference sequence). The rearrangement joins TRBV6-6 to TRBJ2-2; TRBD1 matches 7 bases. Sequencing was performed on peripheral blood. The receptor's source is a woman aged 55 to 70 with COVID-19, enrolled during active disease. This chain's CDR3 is CATQTGQLHTGELFF. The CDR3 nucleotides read TGTGCCACTCAGACAGGGCAACTACACACCGGGGAGCTGTTTTTT.